This is a list of T cell receptor beta chains from one sample in a study of shared clonotypes between healthy human individuals. TCRdb keeps only in-frame clones here, not all; method: immunoSEQ multiplex PCR. The repertoire consists of 2 million to 2.5 million clones, with 80% to 95% occurring once and the leading ten covering around 0.38%. Sequencing was performed on naive CD4+ T cells from PBMCs. The receptor source for this set is a man between 18 and 35 years old in good health. Some clones in this sample may be carry-over from other donors' samples. Both conserved end residues are part of each CDR3. A D gene is named only where the DNA matches it firmly.

TRBJ1-1,TRBV18,-,CASSPLTGEAFF,TGTGCCAGCTCACCCTTAACAGGTGAAGCTTTCTTT
TRBJ2-5,TRBV6-5,-,CASSKNTGYQETQYF,TGTGCCAGCAGCAAAAATACAGGGTACCAAGAGACCCAGTACTTC
TRBJ1-2,TRBV19,-,CASSPTLQAGTAPNYGYTF,TGTGCCAGTAGCCCAACCCTTCAGGCCGGGACGGCACCAAACTATGGCTACACCTTC
TRBJ2-7,TRBV5-1,-,CASSRGTADRSYEQYF,TGCGCCAGCAGCCGTGGGACGGCCGACCGCTCCTACGAGCAGTACTTC
TRBJ2-1,TRBV19,TRBD2,CASSASGRAVNEQFF,TGTGCCAGTAGTGCAAGCGGGAGGGCCGTCAATGAGCAGTTCTTC
TRBJ2-7,TRBV27,TRBD1,CASSEGQGFYEQYF,TGTGCCAGCAGCGAGGGACAGGGCTTCTACGAGCAGTACTTC
TRBJ2-7,TRBV5-4,TRBD2,CASSLFRAGSYEQYF,TGTGCCAGCAGCTTGTTTCGAGCGGGAAGCTACGAGCAGTACTTC
TRBJ1-4,TRBV9,-,CASSVGAGATNEKLFF,TGTGCCAGCAGCGTAGGAGCAGGGGCAACTAATGAAAAACTGTTTTTT
TRBJ2-1,TRBV5-1,-,CASSPRLFWSQYQYDEQFF,TGCGCCAGCAGCCCCCGGCTTTTCTGGAGCCAGTACCAGTACGATGAGCAGTTCTTC
TRBJ1-2,TRBV9,-,CASSVAQGFYGYTF,TGTGCCAGCAGCGTAGCTCAGGGCTTCTATGGCTACACCTTC
TRBJ2-5,TRBV6-6,TRBD2,CASNQLAGAGETQYF,TGTGCCAGCAATCAACTAGCGGGAGCCGGAGAGACCCAGTACTTC
TRBJ1-5,TRBV7-2,TRBD1,CASSLRTGGNQPQHF,TGTGCCAGCAGCCTAAGGACAGGGGGCAATCAGCCCCAGCATTTT
TRBJ2-7,TRBV25-1,TRBD2,CASSEPRASGLWEQYF,TGTGCCAGCAGTGAGCCCCGGGCTAGCGGCCTGTGGGAGCAGTACTTC
TRBJ2-7,TRBV5-1,-,CASSSPGPSYEQYF,TGCGCCAGCAGCTCACCGGGCCCCAGCTACGAGCAGTACTTC
TRBJ2-1,TRBV14,-,CASSPPGEQFF,TGTGCCAGCAGCCCTCCGGGTGAGCAGTTCTTC
TRBJ1-2,TRBV4-3,TRBD1,CASSQDRGTVGIYGYTF,TGCGCCAGCAGCCAAGATAGGGGGACAGTGGGGATATATGGCTACACCTTC
TRBJ1-2,TRBV7-2,-,CASSSRGGRDYGYTF,TGTGCCAGCAGCTCCCGGGGGGGCAGGGACTATGGCTACACCTTC
TRBJ2-1,TRBV28,TRBD2,CASSSTSGTGDEQFF,TGTGCCAGCAGTTCAACTAGCGGGACTGGGGATGAGCAGTTCTTC
TRBJ2-3,TRBV10-3,TRBD2,CAISETRTSGSTDTQYF,TGTGCCATCAGTGAGACGAGGACTAGCGGAAGCACAGATACGCAGTATTTT
TRBJ2-1,TRBV28,TRBD2,CASSFQREGQFF,TGTGCCAGCAGTTTCCAGCGGGAGGGTCAGTTCTTC
TRBJ2-7,TRBV28,TRBD1,CASRDRTGSSYEQYF,TGTGCCAGCAGGGACCGGACAGGCAGCTCCTACGAGCAGTACTTC
TRBJ2-3,TRBV29-1,-,CSASPLIRGGDTQYF,TGCAGCGCCTCCCCTTTGATCCGAGGTGGTGATACGCAGTATTTT